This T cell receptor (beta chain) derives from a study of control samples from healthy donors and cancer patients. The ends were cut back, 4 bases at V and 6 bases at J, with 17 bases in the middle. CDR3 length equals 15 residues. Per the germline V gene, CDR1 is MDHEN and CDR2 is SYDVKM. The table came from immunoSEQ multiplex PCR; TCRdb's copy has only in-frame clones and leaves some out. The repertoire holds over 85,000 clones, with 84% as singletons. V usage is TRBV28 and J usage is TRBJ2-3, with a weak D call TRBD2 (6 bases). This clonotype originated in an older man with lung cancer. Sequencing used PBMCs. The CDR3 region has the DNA TGTGCCAGCAGTTACCCGGGTAGCGGAGGGGATACGCAGTATTTT. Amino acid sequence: CASSYPGSGGDTQYF.